One and the same sample provided the 11 T cell receptor beta chains below, sequenced in a study of human T cells and chemical hapten exposure. Noted time point: patch test 2, 6 weeks after DPC sensitization. Treatment here: therapeutic diphenylcyclopropenone sensitization with weekly scalp DPC. TCRdb called the RACE reads again in MiXCR, with one record for every CDR3 protein. This sample carries some 42,000 distinct CDR3 sequences, 8.9% of them seen once, and the ten largest clones take about 15%. The sequenced sample was whole blood, obtained in connection with sensitization to the hapten diphenylcyclopropenone (DPC). These receptors were collected from a middle-aged woman with alopecia areata. Some clones in this sample may be carry-over from other donors' samples.

This clonotype was seen ten or more times. V usage is TRBV6-6 and J usage is TRBJ1-6; D remains unclear. CDR3 length: 15 amino acids. Germline values: CDR1 MNHNY, CDR2 SVGAGI (reference sequence). V was pared by 4 bases and J by 10 bases, with 17 bases between. CDR3 amino acids: CASSWAVSQVSPLHF. The CDR3 region has the DNA TGTGCCAGCAGTTGGGCGGTGAGCCAGGTGTCACCCCTCCACTTT.

This clonotype appeared many times. The V and J genes are TRBV29-1 and TRBJ2-3, with 7 bases fitting TRBD1. Per germline, CDR1 SQVTM and CDR2 ANQGSEA. CDR3 length: 13 residues. With V trimmed by 6 bases and J by 4 bases, 7 bases remained unmatched. CDR3 coding DNA: TGCAGCGTGCAGACAGGGAGCGCAGATACGCAGTATTTT. Translating gives CSVQTGSADTQYF.

This chain links TRBV5-1 with TRBJ1-1; TRBD1 aligns across 11 bases. The CDR3 covers 12 residues. V dropped 7 bases and J dropped 6; count of bases not matched to a gene: 2. The germline CDR1 and CDR2 sequences are SGHRS and YFSETQ. Here the CDR3 DNA reads TGCGCCAGCGGACAGGGGGCGGCTGAAGCTTTCTTT. As protein: CASGQGAAEAFF. Complete variable domain (other parts from reference TRBV5-1 and TRBJ1-1): KAGVTQTPRYLIKTRGQQVTLSCSPISGHRSVSWYQQTPGQGLQFLFEYFSETQRNKGNFPGRFSGRQFSNSRSEMNVSTLELGDSALYLCASGQGAAEAFFGQGTRLTVV.

This clonotype was seen at least ten times. The rearrangement uses TRBV28 and TRBJ1-1, with D perhaps TRBD1 (6 bases). The V and J ends lost 5 bases and 5 bases respectively, with 9 bases between them. CDR1 and CDR2 (germline): MDHEN, SYDVKM. The CDR3 has 12 residues. The CDR3 loop is CASSTDSTEAFF. Written as DNA, the CDR3 is TGTGCCAGCAGTACGGACAGTACTGAAGCTTTCTTT.

A note on this clonotype: A read error is possible here, since a much larger clone lies one base away. The gene calls are TRBV12-3 or TRBV12-4 and TRBJ1-5; 10 nucleotides match TRBD1. This CDR3 has 14 residues. With 6 bases clipped from V and 9 bases from J, the junction kept 8 bases outside the gene matches. CDR3 nucleotide sequence: TGTGCCAGCAGCCCGGGACAGGGGTTCGGGCCCCAGCATTTT. Translating it yields CASSPGQGFGPQHF.

The chain combines TRBV5-6 with TRBJ2-7; D gene unclear. The V gene lost 7 bases and the J gene lost 3 bases, with 8 bases spanning the gap. The CDR3 runs 11 residues. The germline gives CDR1 SGHDT, CDR2 YYEEEE. CDR3 nucleotide sequence: TGTGCCAGCGAGAGTGTCTACGAGCAGTACTTC. The encoded protein is CASESVYEQYF.

This clonotype was counted at least ten times. The genes are TRBV6-1 and TRBJ2-7; D may correspond to TRBD1 or TRBD2 (5 bases each). This CDR3 has 15 amino acids. V lost 2 bases to trimming and J lost 3 bases, with 14 bases between them. Germline V gene lookup returns CDR1 MNHNS and CDR2 SASEGT. The CDR3 sequence: CASSEMDGGFYEQYF. DNA for the CDR3: TGTGCCAGCAGTGAAATGGATGGGGGTTTCTACGAGCAGTACTTC.

Only one count was recorded for this clonotype. V usage is TRBV5-1 and J usage is TRBJ1-1; tentative D call: TRBD1 (5 bases). This CDR3 contains 13 residues. Germline V lookup: CDR1 SGHRS, CDR2 YFSETQ. Between the trimmed V and J ends, which lost 4 bases and 5 bases, there was a span of 12 bases. This chain's CDR3 is CASSETVATEAFF. CDR3 nucleotides: TGCGCCAGCAGCGAGACAGTCGCGACTGAAGCTTTCTTT.

Details on this clonotype: One base away lies a much larger clone, so this may be a sequencing read error. The chain recombines TRBV4-1 with TRBJ1-5; 11 bases agree with TRBD1. The V and J ends lost 4 bases and 2 bases, in that order; junction bases with no gene match: 7. CDR3 size: 17 residues. Looked up from germline, CDR1 is MGHRA and CDR2 is YSYEKL. The CDR3 DNA follows: TGCGCCAGCAGCCCCGGACAGGGGGCATATGGCAATCAGCCCCAGCATTTT. Translation: CASSPGQGAYGNQPQHF.

In this sample, this clonotype turned up many times. The chain is built from TRBV6-5 and TRBJ1-4, with TRBD1 identical over 7 bases. The CDR3 consists of 13 residues. Looked up from germline, CDR1 is MNHEY and CDR2 is SVGAGI. With 6 bases clipped from V and 8 bases from J, the junction kept 6 bases outside the gene matches. This chain's CDR3 is CASSPTGREKLFF. CDR3 coding DNA: TGTGCCAGCAGCCCGACAGGGAGAGAAAAACTGTTTTTT.

V usage is TRBV7-2 and J usage is TRBJ2-1; D unresolved. This CDR3 is 12 amino acids long. The V and J ends lost 3 bases and 7 bases respectively, with 7 bases between them. Germline CDR1 and CDR2: SGHTA and FQGNSA. CDR3 nucleotide sequence: TGTGCCAGCAGCTTCCAGAGAAATGAGCAGTTCTTC. It translates to CASSFQRNEQFF.